These 29 T cell receptor beta chains were sequenced from one sample in a study of T cells in Graves' hyperthyroidism and ophthalmopathy. What was amplified from RNA transcripts were TCR beta CDR3 regions. The HTBI primer set drove a first-round RT-PCR of the TCR CDR3. TCRdb used MiXCR to reprocess the multiplex PCR reads, holding one entry per CDR3 protein. The table shows about 600,000 distinct CDR3 sequences, with around 16% occurring only once. Material: blood. The origin of the receptors is a woman in her thirties or forties with Graves' ophthalmopathy.

J is TRBJ2-3 and V is TRBV20-1; perhaps TRBD1 as D (8 bases). V shed 1 base and J shed 3 bases, with 14 bases lying between them. The CDR3 is 15 amino acids. Germline-derived CDR1 and CDR2 are DFQATT and SNEGSKA (reference sequence). The CDR3 DNA reads as TGCAGTGCTAGAGGGGGGGGGGACAGGACAGATACGCAGTATTTT. It codes for CSARGGGDRTDTQYF.

The CDR3 DNA follows: TGCAGTGCGCAGCGGGGGCAGAACACTGAAGCTTTCTTT. This encodes CSAQRGQNTEAFF. This rearrangement joins TRBV20-1 to TRBJ1-1, with D possibly being TRBD1 (6 bases). Germline V gene sequence: CDR1 DFQATT, CDR2 SNEGSKA (reference sequence). The CDR3 contains 13 residues. V lost 6 bases and J 1 base, leaving 12 bases between the germline ends.

The genes are TRBV27 and TRBJ1-1; D is undetermined. Between the trimmed V and J ends, which lost 0 bases and 0 bases, there was a span of 8 bases. Germline lookup yields CDR1 MNHEY and CDR2 SMNVEV (reference sequence). This CDR3 spans 15 amino acids. CDR3 sequence (DNA): TGTGCCAGCAGTTTATCGTCGCCGTTGAACACTGAAGCTTTCTTT. The encoded protein is CASSLSSPLNTEAFF.

The table lists this clonotype with many counts. The chain joins TRBV29-1 to TRBJ1-2; 8 bases fit TRBD1. The CDR3 loop spans 15 amino acids. Germline V gives CDR1 SQVTM, CDR2 ANQGSEA. With 2 bases clipped from V and 4 bases from J, the junction kept 9 bases outside the gene matches. The CDR3 here is CSVEPTTGEGYGYTF. CDR3 sequence (DNA): TGCAGCGTTGAACCTACGACAGGGGAAGGCTATGGCTACACCTTC.

The J gene is TRBJ2-7, the V gene TRBV2, with 11 positions matching TRBD1. The CDR3 covers 13 residues. V was pared by 6 bases and J by 4 bases, with 2 bases of the junction left unmatched. Per the germline V gene, CDR1 is SNHLY and CDR2 is FYNNEI. The CDR3 is CASRRDRGYEQYF. For the CDR3, the DNA is TGTGCCAGCAGAAGGGACAGGGGGTACGAGCAGTACTTC.

This clonotype was detected ten times or more. This chain links TRBV28 with TRBJ1-5; tentative D call: TRBD1 (5 bases). The V gene lost 3 bases and the J gene lost 0 bases, with 9 bases spanning the gap. Per the germline V gene, CDR1 is MDHEN and CDR2 is SYDVKM. The CDR3 contains 15 residues. In nucleotides, the CDR3 is TGTGCCAGCAGTTTGGCAGGGACTAGCAATCAGCCCCAGCATTTT. Its protein is CASSLAGTSNQPQHF.

A word on this clonotype: An end of the junction differs from the germline gene, which may be a read error. V and J are TRBV12-3 or TRBV12-4 and TRBJ1-5; no reliable D call. This CDR3 region has 12 residues. CDR3 coding DNA: TGTGCCAGCAGTCCGAGGTGGAAGCCCAAGCATTTT. Translation gives CASSPRWKPKHF.

This clonotype showed up many times. CDR3 loop: CASSLEQGAFDTEAFF. CDR3 bases: TGTGCCAGCAGCTTAGAGCAGGGGGCATTTGACACTGAAGCTTTCTTT. The chain has TRBV7-9 and TRBJ1-1; 8 bases line up with TRBD1. The CDR3 is made up of 16 amino acids. V gave up 1 base and J gave up 3 bases; unmatched junction bases: 7. Germline loops: CDR1 SEHNR, CDR2 FQNEAQ (reference sequence).

CDR3 in amino acids: CASSSPRGADTGELFF. The CDR3 bases are TGTGCCAGCAGTTCACCCCGGGGGGCAGACACCGGGGAGCTGTTTTTT. The chain has TRBV6-1 and TRBJ2-2, with TRBD2 as a possible D gene (7 bases). Looked up from germline, CDR1 is MNHNS and CDR2 is SASEGT. The CDR3 runs 16 residues. Trimming cost V 5 bases and J 3 bases, with 16 bases left between them.

CDR3 DNA sequence: TGTGCCTGGAGTGTCGGTAGACGGCTTTCTGGAAACACCATATATTTT. It encodes CAWSVGRRLSGNTIYF. The chain links TRBV30 to TRBJ1-3; D not certain. CDR3 size: 16 residues. Between the trimmed V and J ends, which lost 0 bases and 1 base, there was a span of 13 bases. Germline loops: CDR1 GTSNPN, CDR2 SVGIG (reference sequence).

The V gene is TRBV30, the J gene TRBJ1-4; D gene uncertain. CDR1 GTSNPN and CDR2 SVGIG come from the germline V gene (reference sequence). The CDR3 is 15 residues long. The V end lost 2 bases, the J end lost 0 bases, and 10 bases lay between the germline ends. The CDR3 region is CAWSSLGATNEKLFF. DNA for the CDR3: TGTGCCTGGAGTTCCCTCGGTGCAACTAATGAAAAACTGTTTTTT.

In this sample, this clonotype turned up a few times. CDR3 in amino acids: CSARTSRDGELFF. The CDR3 DNA sequence: TGCAGTGCTAGGACTAGCCGGGACGGGGAGCTGTTTTTT. The rearrangement joins TRBV20-1 to TRBJ2-2, with TRBD2 matching 7 bases. This CDR3 region has 13 residues. The germline CDR1 and CDR2 sequences are DFQATT and SNEGSKA (reference sequence). V shed 3 bases, J shed 7 bases, and the junction held 5 bases outside the gene matches.

This clonotype has a handful of counts. The chain links TRBV11-2 to TRBJ2-3, with D perhaps given as TRBD1 or TRBD2 (6 bases each). Germline loops: CDR1 SGHAT, CDR2 FQNNGV. The CDR3 is 21 amino acids. Trimming left V 3 bases short and J 0 bases short, with 28 bases between. In nucleotides, the CDR3 is TGTGCCAGCAGCTTTCCGCAGCTTAGAAGGGGGGTTGGGACTAGCACAGATACGCAGTATTTT. It is translated as CASSFPQLRRGVGTSTDTQYF.

This clonotype appeared many times. The chain links TRBV7-9 to TRBJ2-7, with TRBD1 matching 10 bases. Germline loops: CDR1 SEHNR, CDR2 FQNEAQ (reference sequence). J gave up 7 bases and V 5 bases, and 8 bases lay outside the gene matches. The CDR3 loop spans 14 amino acids. CDR3 bases: TGTGCCAGCAGCACCGGGACAGGGGTCCAAGAGCAGTACTTC. Its protein is CASSTGTGVQEQYF.

This clonotype turned up a few times. The J gene is TRBJ2-2, the V gene TRBV29-1; TRBD1 agrees at 7 bases. From germline, CDR1 is SQVTM and CDR2 ANQGSEA. There are 15 residues in the CDR3. V trimming: 5 bases; J trimming: 1 base; junction bases outside the gene matches: 7. CDR3 amino acids: CSVWGRTGNTGELFF. As DNA, the CDR3 is TGCAGCGTTTGGGGGCGGACAGGGAACACCGGGGAGCTGTTTTTT.

This clonotype has only a few counts. The rearrangement joins TRBV28 to TRBJ1-1; no clear D. The CDR3 totals 12 residues. Trimming took 7 bases from V and 4 from J, leaving 10 bases between them. Germline CDR1 reads MDHEN; CDR2 reads SYDVKM. The CDR3 coding sequence is TGTGCCAGCAATCCCGGAACCACTGAAGCTTTCTTT. As protein: CASNPGTTEAFF.

This clonotype was detected a few times. The V call is TRBV5-5, the J call TRBJ2-7; TRBD2 matches at 12 bases. The germline gives CDR1 SGHKS, CDR2 YYEKEE (reference sequence). Trimming took 3 bases from V and 7 from J; bases not matched to a gene: 11. The CDR3 runs 16 residues. CDR3 loop: CASSSTSGSPLGEQYF. CDR3 coding DNA: TGTGCCAGCAGCTCGACTAGCGGGAGTCCCCTTGGGGAGCAGTACTTC.

This clonotype showed up just a few times. The rearrangement links TRBV20-1 to TRBJ1-1; D gene unclear. V was cut by 0 bases and J by 8 bases, with 7 bases left in between. CDR1 is DFQATT and CDR2 is SNEGSKA in the germline V gene (reference sequence). The CDR3 sequence is 11 residues long. CDR3 in amino acids: CSARDQTEAFF. DNA for the CDR3: TGCAGTGCTAGAGATCAGACAGAAGCTTTCTTT.

J is TRBJ2-3 and V is TRBV5-6; TRBD2 matches at 7 bases. V was clipped by 3 bases and J by 4 bases; unmatched bases: 5. The CDR3 is made up of 14 amino acids. Germline V gene data show CDR1 as SGHDT and CDR2 as YYEEEE. The CDR3, as DNA: TGTGCCAGCAGCTCGGACCGGGAGGCAGATACGCAGTATTTT. Residues: CASSSDREADTQYF.

This clonotype was found a few times. V gene TRBV29-1 combines with J gene TRBJ1-4, with D possibly being TRBD1 (5 bases). The V end lost 0 bases, the J end lost 5 bases, and 7 bases lay between the germline ends. Germline CDR1 and CDR2: SQVTM and ANQGSEA. The CDR3 is 13 amino acids. The CDR3 here is CSVEDGGNEKLFF. Here the CDR3 DNA reads TGCAGCGTTGAAGATGGGGGGAATGAAAAACTGTTTTTT.

In its sample, this clonotype was seen many times. The chain combines TRBV5-1 with TRBJ1-1; tentative D call: TRBD1 (5 bases). The germline V gene encodes CDR1 SGHRS and CDR2 YFSETQ. The CDR3 spans 15 residues. V was shortened by 5 bases and J by 0 bases, with 14 bases between the two germline ends. The CDR3 here is CASRDTGTVNTEAFF. The DNA for the CDR3 is TGCGCCAGCAGGGATACCGGGACGGTGAACACTGAAGCTTTCTTT.

At least ten counts were recorded for this clonotype. The rearrangement uses TRBV27 and TRBJ1-1, with 8 nucleotides matching TRBD1. V trimming: 6 bases; J trimming: 5 bases; junction bases outside the gene matches: 5. CDR1 and CDR2 from the germline V gene are MNHEY and SMNVEV (reference sequence). The CDR3 is 13 amino acids. The CDR3 reads CASSGTGRTEAFF. CDR3 bases: TGTGCCAGCAGCGGGACAGGTCGGACTGAAGCTTTCTTT.

This sequence joins TRBV25-1 and TRBJ2-7; D assignment may be TRBD1 or TRBD2 (5 bases each). CDR3 length equals 14 residues. CDR1 MGHDK and CDR2 SYGVNS come from the germline V gene. V shed 3 bases and J shed 5 bases, with 14 bases lying between them. The chain's CDR3 is CASSDPGTADEQYF. In DNA form, the CDR3 reads TGTGCCAGCAGTGATCCCGGGACCGCCGACGAGCAGTACTTC.

The V and J genes are TRBV18 and TRBJ1-5, with D tentatively TRBD1 (5 bases). The CDR3 totals 17 residues. Germline values: CDR1 KGHSH, CDR2 LQKENI. Deletions cut 2 bases from V and 4 bases from J, with 18 bases between. The CDR3 spells CASSPREAREGNQPQHF. The CDR3 DNA sequence: TGTGCCAGCTCACCAAGGGAGGCACGGGAGGGGAATCAGCCCCAGCATTTT.

In its sample, this clonotype was seen many times. This chain links TRBV6-1 with TRBJ1-5; D is perhaps TRBD1 (5 bases). This CDR3 region has 14 residues. Germline-derived CDR1 and CDR2 are MNHNS and SASEGT. V was pared by 2 bases and J by 11 bases, with 16 bases between. The CDR3 protein is CASSETARAGAQHF. CDR3 DNA: TGTGCCAGCAGTGAAACGGCCAGGGCCGGGGCCCAGCATTTT.

This clonotype came up many times. The genes are TRBV28 and TRBJ2-7; D possibly uses TRBD1 or TRBD2 (5 bases each). This CDR3 has 18 residues. The germline V gene encodes CDR1 MDHEN and CDR2 SYDVKM. The ends were cut back, 3 bases at V and 3 bases at J, with 24 bases in the middle. In DNA, the CDR3 is TGTGCCAGCAGTTTTGACCCGTGGGGGTTAGGACCGAACTACGAGCAGTACTTC. It translates to CASSFDPWGLGPNYEQYF.

Regarding this clonotype: A much larger clone differs by one base, so this may be a read error. The V and J genes are TRBV29-1 and TRBJ2-5, with D possibly matching TRBD2 (6 bases). The CDR3 has 13 amino acids. Germline V CDR1 and CDR2: SQVTM, ANQGSEA. The CDR3 DNA reads as TGCAGCATTGAATCCTCGATCGGGGGGACCCAGTACTTC. Translating it yields CSIESSIGGTQYF.

The table lists this clonotype with many counts. The chain uses TRBV12-3 or TRBV12-4 and TRBJ2-5; tentative D call: TRBD1 (6 bases). Trimming removed 5 bases at V and 2 bases at J, with 15 bases between. The CDR3 runs to 15 residues. For the CDR3, the DNA is TGTGCCAGCAGTACCCGGGACATACGACAAGAGACCCAGTACTTC. It is translated as CASSTRDIRQETQYF.

This clonotype was counted at least ten times. The CDR3 DNA sequence: TGCGCCAGCAGCCTTGTGGACAGGGGAAACAATGAGCAGTTCTTC. It is translated as CASSLVDRGNNEQFF. The chain joins TRBV4-1 to TRBJ2-1; 9 bases are shared with TRBD1. In germline, CDR1 is MGHRA, CDR2 YSYEKL. The CDR3 loop spans 15 amino acids. V lost 4 bases, J lost 5 bases, and 6 bases stayed unmatched.